This TCR beta chain is from a study of blood T cells in healthy people across ages (dated by TCRdb to the mid-2010s). Concerning the study at large: Template switching captured roughly one uniquely barcoded TCR beta cDNA molecule per two T cells in model experiments. To avoid experimental bias, donors of different ages were randomly spread across the sequencing lanes. The donors were split into four age groups: young (average about 16 years), middle-aged (39), aged (roughly 68) and long-lived (roughly 86). The study analyzed two additional independent replicas of 1 million unique cDNA reads from the same blood draw for two donors, one aged 18 to 29 and one aged 80 or older. Using deep sequencing normalized with unique cDNA molecular identifiers, the study measured how TCR beta repertoire diversity changes with age. General findings and caveats noted by the study authors: Because the CMV infection status of the donors was unknown, age-related changes in expanded clonotypes may potentially have been confounded. Compared with the aged group, more naive CD4+ T cells, fewer expanded clones and increased TCR diversity were shown by the long-lived group, suggesting age selection. Because profiling used bulk unsorted PBMCs, naive and antigen-experienced compartments could not be compared conclusively. Estimates of total diversity based on one million sequenced T cells were considered lower bounds and underestimates. As age increased, observed TCR beta diversity per million T cells dropped in a roughly linear way, and a significant reduction was already evident by age 40. There was a strong correlation between observed TCR beta diversity and the percentage of naive T cells measured by flow cytometry.

Donors were under 40 systemically healthy Caucasian individuals from Russia aged roughly 6 to 95 years. Ten milliliters of peripheral blood were collected from each donor into EDTA-treated Vacutainer tubes. PBMCs were isolated by Ficoll-Paque density-gradient centrifugation, with at least 7 million obtained per sample. Total RNA, at least 5.5 micrograms per sample, was extracted from PBMCs with Trizol reagent. For every donor, flow cytometry on a PBMC aliquot measured the percentage of naive CD45RAhigh/CD27high T cells. From its cysteine to its phenylalanine, the CDR3 spans 15 amino acids. The retained sequence is limited to the CDR3, 45 bases, with the frame set at the first base. Here V drops 10 bases and J drops 4 bases, and the junction holds 11 bases not matched to any gene. CDR1 and CDR2 are read off the germline V gene as SGHRS and YFSETQ. A word on this clonotype: This clone's antigen is unknown. Nothing much larger sits one base from this clone, and base qualities are not available.

Library construction relied on 5' RACE. Sequenced on an Illumina HiSeq 2500. A second 7 to 11 cycle PCR used a sample-barcoded 5' primer and a J-beta primer mix. A unique molecular identifier was introduced onto each TCR beta cDNA molecule by a template-switch 5' adaptor carrying 12 random nucleotides. Each sample yielded at least 2.5 million CDR3-containing paired-end reads. All of the RNA was converted into first-strand cDNA using the Mint cDNA synthesis kit, with a TRBC-specific oligonucleotide serving as the primer. All cDNA was treated with uracil-DNA glycosylase and then went through a first 18-cycle PCR with the universal primers M1SS and BC2_uni_R. Regarding the original processing steps: Normalization of each sample was performed by random selection of 1 million high-quality reads, each carrying a distinct molecular identifier. Instead of being binned into consensus sequences, reads with shared molecular identifiers were discarded. MiTCR, with a Q25 quality threshold and the strictest error-elimination algorithm, was used for CDR3 identification, clonotype clustering and error correction. A nonparametric unseen species model using Euler transformation provided a lower-bound estimate of total TCR beta diversity. The raw public data were reprocessed by TCRdb itself: fastp quality trimming at Q25, MiXCR clonotype calling, in-frame beta chains only. Rows are combined by CDR3 protein, so each entry shows the most common genes and DNA. TCRdb, not the original authors, processed these V and J calls. This sample is represented by around 1,500,000 distinct CDR3 sequences; roughly 27% of them were singletons. Clones ranked in the top ten supply about 8% of the sample.

The TCR was taken from a woman in her twenties or thirties in good health. Sequenced input: blood. The rearranged segments are TRBV5-1 and TRBJ2-5; 12 of the junction bases match TRBD2. The CDR3 reads CARTATSGSAETQYF. The nucleotide sequence is TGCGCCCGCACCGCGACTAGCGGGAGCGCAGAGACCCAGTACTTC.